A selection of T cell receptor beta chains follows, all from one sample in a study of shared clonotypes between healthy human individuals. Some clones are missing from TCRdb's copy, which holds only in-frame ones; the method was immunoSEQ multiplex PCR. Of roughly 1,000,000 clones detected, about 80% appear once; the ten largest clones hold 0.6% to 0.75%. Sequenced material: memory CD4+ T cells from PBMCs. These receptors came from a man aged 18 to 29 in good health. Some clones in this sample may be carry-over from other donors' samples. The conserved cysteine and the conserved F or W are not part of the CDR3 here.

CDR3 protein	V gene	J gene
ASSIQTGNNEQF	TRBV5-1	TRBJ2-1
ASRSVSNEQF	TRBV27	TRBJ2-1
ASTPTGVERLGYT	TRBV10-2	TRBJ1-2
ASSRLTGVGHEQY	TRBV5-6	TRBJ2-7
ASKGNPTEYNEQF	TRBV5-1	TRBJ2-1
ASRNDPGINYGYT	TRBV5-1	TRBJ1-2
ASGMEPGNTIY	TRBV9	TRBJ1-3
ASSLARGGSVSNQPQH	TRBV7-8	TRBJ1-5
ASSESPSQTQY	TRBV2	TRBJ2-5
ASSSGTSGSKVY	TRBV7-3	TRBJ2-7
ASSEGSPKAF	TRBV2	TRBJ2-1
ASSQGTGGLRPQH	TRBV7-2	TRBJ1-5
ASSSTGGRGETQY	TRBV5-4	TRBJ2-5
ASSPSRVGETQY	TRBV14	TRBJ2-5
ASSLGTHQPQH	TRBV7-2	TRBJ1-5
ASSPGKREALQETQY	TRBV9	TRBJ2-5
ASSLTDTEETQY	TRBV18	TRBJ2-5
ASQLYSFRREQY	TRBV28	TRBJ2-7
AWSVPSGAHHEQF	TRBV30	TRBJ2-1
ASSTGQGAPTGNTIY	TRBV28	TRBJ1-3
ASSLVTPSTGELF	TRBV11-2	TRBJ2-2
RYRGNTEAF	TRBV20-1	TRBJ1-1
ASSSDSEQY	TRBV11-3	TRBJ2-7
ASSPEDAGSYNEQF	TRBV18	TRBJ2-1
ASSRLPSGNTDTQY	TRBV5-1	TRBJ2-3
ARHGTSGNFSYEQY	TRBV4-2	TRBJ2-7
ASLRGRTNEKLF	TRBV28	TRBJ1-4
ASSLAGKGAISEQF	TRBV5-5	TRBJ2-1
ASSRGGLNTGELF	TRBV19	TRBJ2-2
ASSLVGTEAF	TRBV28	TRBJ1-1
ASSEGGFSYEQY	TRBV6-1	TRBJ2-7
ASSLAWVSGYT	TRBV5-8	TRBJ1-2
ASTVGRHETQY	TRBV27	TRBJ2-5
ASSLRDWGTDTQY	TRBV5-6	TRBJ2-3
ASSLGRGGERTDTQY	TRBV7-3	TRBJ2-3
ASSLGTYNEQF	TRBV7-2	TRBJ2-1
ASSPQGGTSGSQY	TRBV27	TRBJ2-7
ASSPLDQSGGGTEAF	TRBV18	TRBJ1-1
ASSGLAGLSGANVLT	TRBV9	TRBJ2-6
ASSPGTGKFGYT	TRBV28	TRBJ1-2
ASSQGSGRVNNEQF	TRBV4-3	TRBJ2-1
ASSGIGGYEQY	TRBV25-1	TRBJ2-7
AWSPNLGDGYT	TRBV30	TRBJ1-2